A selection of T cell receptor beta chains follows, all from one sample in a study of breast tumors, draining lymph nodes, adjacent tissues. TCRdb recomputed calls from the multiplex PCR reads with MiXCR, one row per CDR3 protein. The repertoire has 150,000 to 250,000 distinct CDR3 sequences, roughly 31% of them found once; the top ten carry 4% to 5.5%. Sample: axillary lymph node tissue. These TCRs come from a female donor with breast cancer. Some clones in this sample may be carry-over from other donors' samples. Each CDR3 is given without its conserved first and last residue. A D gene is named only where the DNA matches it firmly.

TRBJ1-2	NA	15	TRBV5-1	ASSLAGLDGSNYGYT
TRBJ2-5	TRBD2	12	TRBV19	ASKHPAGEETQY
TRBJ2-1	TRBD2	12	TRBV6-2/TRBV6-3	ASRTSGATNEQF
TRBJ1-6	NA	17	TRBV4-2	ASSHDRRAGGPYNSPLH
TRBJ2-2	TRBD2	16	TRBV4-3	ASSQELAGSLDAGELF
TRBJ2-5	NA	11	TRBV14	ASSPQTAGTQY
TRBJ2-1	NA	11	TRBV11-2	ASSLDTRNEQF
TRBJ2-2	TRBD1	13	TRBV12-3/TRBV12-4	ASTRGTANTGELF
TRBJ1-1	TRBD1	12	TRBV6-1	ASSRQGMVDEAF
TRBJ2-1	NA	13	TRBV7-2	ASSLLGRNYNEQF
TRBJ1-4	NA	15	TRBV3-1	ASSQRSRGRGVEKLF
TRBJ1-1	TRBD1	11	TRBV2	ASRGTALTEAF
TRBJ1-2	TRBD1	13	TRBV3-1	ASSQQGESMPGYT
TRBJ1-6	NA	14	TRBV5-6	ASSLYVGTRGSPLH